The 27 T cell receptor beta chains below come from one sample, sequenced in a study of cytomegalovirus exposure and HLA in healthy donors. Use of 60 Vbeta and 13 Jbeta primers characterized the PCR. Here immunoSEQ multiplex PCR was the method, and the copy in TCRdb shows in-frame clones only, minus some. This sample yields 150,000 to 200,000 clones, of which 77% are seen a single time; approximately 1.5% belongs to the top ten. The specimen sequenced was PBMCs. Source of these receptors: a woman aged 30 to 39 in good health and CMV-seropositive.

This chain joins TRBV7-2 and TRBJ2-7; no firm D call. Germline V gene sequence: CDR1 SGHTA, CDR2 FQGNSA. V lost 2 bases and J 0 bases, leaving 8 bases between the germline ends. This CDR3 comprises 14 residues. The CDR3 DNA is TGTGCCAGCAGCTTATTCCCCAGCTCCTACGAGCAGTACTTC. Translated, it gives CASSLFPSSYEQYF.

The chain is built from TRBV29-1 and TRBJ2-7; 12 bases map to TRBD2. The ends lost 6 bases at V and 3 bases at J; junction bases unmatched: 9. Germline V gives CDR1 SQVTM, CDR2 ANQGSEA. The CDR3 consists of 15 residues. CDR3 sequence: CSVYGRTSGDYEQYF. For the CDR3, the DNA is TGCAGCGTCTATGGTCGGACTAGCGGGGACTACGAGCAGTACTTC.

The rearrangement joins TRBV6-1 to TRBJ1-5; D is uncertain. Trimming shortened V by 4 bases and J by 4 bases, and 8 bases separated the two germline ends. The germline gives CDR1 MNHNS, CDR2 SASEGT. The CDR3 extends over 13 amino acids. Written as DNA, the CDR3 is TGTGCCAGCAGTGCGGAGAGGAATCAGCCCCAGCATTTT. Translation gives CASSAERNQPQHF.

J is TRBJ1-1 and V is TRBV28; tentatively, D is TRBD1 (6 bases). Trimming removed 6 bases from V and 5 bases from J, with 13 bases in between. CDR1 MDHEN and CDR2 SYDVKM come from the germline V gene. The CDR3 is 13 amino acids. The CDR3 region has the DNA TGTGCCAGCAGAAAACAGGGTAGTACTGAAGCTTTCTTT. The encoded protein is CASRKQGSTEAFF.

The chain is built from TRBV9 and TRBJ1-4, with a possible D match to TRBD1 (6 bases). Trimming took off 0 bases at V and 4 bases at J, with 10 bases between the two ends. The CDR3 has 15 amino acids. Germline V gene sequence: CDR1 SGDLS, CDR2 YYNGEE. The CDR3 DNA is TGTGCCAGCAGCGTAGCCCCGGACAGTAATGAAAAACTGTTTTTT. The encoded protein is CASSVAPDSNEKLFF.

The genes are TRBV19 and TRBJ2-3; perhaps TRBD1 as D (7 bases). Germline values: CDR1 LNHDA, CDR2 SQIVND (reference sequence). Trimming took 5 bases from V and 2 from J, leaving 17 bases between them. CDR3 size: 16 residues. The CDR3 DNA reads as TGTGCCAGTAGTTCCGGAGGGGGCCCCGTCACAGATACGCAGTATTTT. Translation: CASSSGGGPVTDTQYF.

The chain has TRBV7-2 and TRBJ2-5; D gene uncertain. Trimming stripped 2 bases from V and 9 bases from J, with 4 bases between. The CDR3 is made up of 10 amino acids. Per the germline V gene, CDR1 is SGHTA and CDR2 is FQGNSA. CDR3 sequence: CASSLTAQYF. In DNA form, the CDR3 reads TGTGCCAGCAGCTTAACGGCCCAGTACTTC. Looking up the rest from reference TRBV7-2 and TRBJ2-5 gives the full variable domain: GAGVSQSPSNKVTEKGKDVELRCDPISGHTALYWYRQSLGQGLEFLIYFQGNSAPDKSGLPSDRFSAERTGGSVSTLTIQRTQQEDSAVYLCASSLTAQYFGPGTRLLVL.

J is TRBJ1-1 and V is TRBV5-6; 8 nucleotides align to TRBD1. The CDR3 extends over 15 amino acids. Germline V gene sequence: CDR1 SGHDT, CDR2 YYEEEE. Losses at the gene ends were 3 bases for V and 3 bases for J; bases not matched to a gene: 7. The CDR3 DNA reads TGTGCCAGCAGCTGGACGACAGGGGTGGACACTGAAGCTTTCTTT. Its protein product is CASSWTTGVDTEAFF.

This chain uses TRBV10-2 with TRBJ1-2; D is undetermined. The V end was cut by 10 bases, the J end by 7 bases, with 16 bases between. CDR1 is WSHSY, CDR2 SAAADI, per germline. CDR3 length equals 12 residues. CDR3 nucleotide sequence: TGCGCCACCAACCGCGACAATTTTGGCTACACCTTC. Protein sequence: CATNRDNFGYTF.

The chain links TRBV19 to TRBJ1-5; perhaps TRBD1 as D (5 bases). This CDR3 spans 14 amino acids. Per the germline V gene, CDR1 is LNHDA and CDR2 is SQIVND (reference sequence). V lost 3 bases and J lost 6, with 12 bases in between. The CDR3 DNA reads as TGTGCCAGTAGTATCGGGGGGACGGGTCAGCCCCAGCATTTT. Protein product: CASSIGGTGQPQHF.

The chain joins TRBV11-3 to TRBJ2-5; 11 nucleotides line up with TRBD1. Germline V gives CDR1 SGHNT, CDR2 YENEEA. Losses at the gene ends were 3 bases for V and 5 bases for J; bases not matched to a gene: 2. CDR3 length equals 14 residues. CDR3 bases: TGTGCCAGCAGCTTGGGGACAGGGGGGGAGACCCAGTACTTC. This codes for CASSLGTGGETQYF. Drawing the rest from reference TRBV11-3 and TRBJ2-5, the complete variable domain is EAGVVQSPRYKIIEKKQPVAFWCNPISGHNTLYWYLQNLGQGPELLIRYENEEAVDDSQLPKDRFSAERLKGVDSTLKIQPAELGDSAVYLCASSLGTGGETQYFGPGTRLLVL.

This clone was recorded a few times. The chain employs TRBV28 and TRBJ2-5, with a tentative D call TRBD1 (6 bases). Germline V gene data show CDR1 as MDHEN and CDR2 as SYDVKM. The CDR3 has 14 amino acids. Between the trimmed V and J ends, which lost 2 bases and 5 bases, there was a span of 12 bases. CDR3 DNA: TGTGCCAGCAGTTTACGCACAGGGATTGAGACCCAGTACTTC. Translated, it gives CASSLRTGIETQYF.

This chain links TRBV27 with TRBJ2-7; 13 bases align to TRBD2. With V trimmed by 3 bases and J by 5 bases, 4 bases remained unmatched. The CDR3 covers 15 residues. Germline CDR1 reads MNHEY; CDR2 reads SMNVEV (reference sequence). The CDR3 spells CASSLGTSGNDEQYF. The CDR3 DNA reads TGTGCCAGCAGTTTGGGGACTAGCGGGAATGACGAGCAGTACTTC.

The V and J genes are TRBV29-1 and TRBJ2-3; TRBD1 matches 8 bases. The V gene end was trimmed by 4 bases and the J gene end by 0 bases; junction bases not matched to a gene: 6. The CDR3 covers 15 residues. Germline loops: CDR1 SQVTM, CDR2 ANQGSEA. Here the CDR3 reads CSVGTGSGSTDTQYF. The CDR3 region has the DNA TGCAGCGTTGGGACAGGGAGCGGGAGCACAGATACGCAGTATTTT.

V usage is TRBV18 and J usage is TRBJ2-7, with D possibly being TRBD1 (5 bases). Deletions cut 4 bases from V and 0 bases from J, with 19 bases between. This CDR3 is 17 amino acids long. Germline V gene sequence: CDR1 KGHSH, CDR2 LQKENI. This CDR3 is CASSLSYLQDSSYEQYF. Here the CDR3 DNA reads TGTGCCAGCTCACTCAGTTACCTACAGGATAGCTCCTACGAGCAGTACTTC.

The chain joins TRBV5-1 to TRBJ2-7, with D possibly matching TRBD2 (6 bases). The CDR3 is made up of 15 amino acids. The V end was cut by 4 bases, the J end by 3 bases, with 17 bases between. Germline V lookup: CDR1 SGHRS, CDR2 YFSETQ. The CDR3 spells CASSPTGGIIYEQYF. In DNA form, the CDR3 reads TGCGCCAGCAGCCCCACCGGCGGGATTATCTACGAGCAGTACTTC.

This sequence joins TRBV28 and TRBJ2-7; 9 nucleotides match TRBD2. The CDR3 has 19 residues. The V gene's germline CDR1 is MDHEN and CDR2 SYDVKM. Germline trimming cut 1 base from V and 2 bases from J; bases unmatched to any gene: 15. This CDR3 is CASSLYIPLAGAPPYEQYF. In DNA form, the CDR3 reads TGTGCCAGCAGTTTATACATCCCATTAGCGGGAGCACCCCCCTACGAGCAGTACTTC.

The chain links TRBV28 to TRBJ2-2; D might be TRBD2 (6 bases). The CDR3 loop spans 15 amino acids. Trimming stripped 3 bases from V and 6 bases from J, with 14 bases between. CDR1 MDHEN and CDR2 SYDVKM come from the germline V gene. CDR3 amino acids: CASSFMRDPAGELFF. CDR3 DNA sequence: TGTGCCAGCAGTTTTATGCGGGACCCCGCCGGGGAGCTGTTTTTT. The full variable domain, rest sourced from reference TRBV28 and TRBJ2-2, is DVKVTQSSRYLVKRTGEKVFLECVQDMDHENMFWYRQDPGLGLRLIYFSYDVKMKEKGDIPEGYSVSREKKERFSLILESASTNQTSMYLCASSFMRDPAGELFFGEGSRLTVL.

The chain joins TRBV6-5 to TRBJ2-2, with D hard to call. Germline loops: CDR1 MNHEY, CDR2 SVGAGI. Trimming pared 8 bases from V and 0 bases from J, leaving 7 bases between. The CDR3 loop spans 13 amino acids. DNA of the CDR3: TGTGCCAGCGTTCAATCGAACACCGGGGAGCTGTTTTTT. This sequence encodes CASVQSNTGELFF.

The chain recombines TRBV5-6 with TRBJ1-4; D remains unclear. CDR1 is SGHDT and CDR2 is YYEEEE in the germline V gene. CDR3 length equals 14 residues. V lost 4 bases, J lost 0 bases, and 7 bases lay in between. The CDR3 is CASSTPATNEKLFF. The CDR3 DNA follows: TGTGCCAGCAGCACCCCAGCAACTAATGAAAAACTGTTTTTT.

The table lists this clone with a count of one. The chain couples TRBV5-1 to TRBJ2-1; 14 nucleotides agree with TRBD2. J gave up 6 bases and V 4 bases, and 6 bases lay outside the gene matches. CDR3 size: 16 residues. Germline V gene data show CDR1 as SGHRS and CDR2 as YFSETQ. Written as DNA, the CDR3 is TGCGCCAGCAGCAGGCCGGGACTAGCGGGAGTCAATGAGCAGTTCTTC. This codes for CASSRPGLAGVNEQFF.

The rearrangement joins TRBV5-1 to TRBJ1-1; TRBD1 might be the D (5 bases). The CDR3 is made up of 13 amino acids. V lost 2 bases to trimming and J lost 7 bases, with 12 bases between them. Germline loops: CDR1 SGHRS, CDR2 YFSETQ. CDR3 sequence: CASSFREGGEAFF. The CDR3 DNA follows: TGCGCCAGCAGCTTCAGGGAGGGCGGTGAAGCTTTCTTT.

This chain connects TRBV2 to TRBJ2-3; 10 bases match TRBD2. Germline assignment: CDR1 SNHLY and CDR2 FYNNEI. V shed 8 bases, J shed 5 bases, and the junction held 10 bases outside the gene matches. The CDR3 length is 15 residues. CDR3 in amino acids: CASGTLAGAGDTQYF. The CDR3 nucleotides read TGTGCCAGCGGGACCCTAGCGGGAGCAGGAGATACGCAGTATTTT.

V usage is TRBV5-1 and J usage is TRBJ1-4, with 7 bases identical to TRBD1. This CDR3 region has 16 residues. The junction had 11 bases not matched to a gene; V was cut back by 4 bases and J by 5 bases. Germline V gene data show CDR1 as SGHRS and CDR2 as YFSETQ. The DNA for the CDR3 is TGCGCCAGCAGCCCAAGACGGGACAGACAGAATGAAAAACTGTTTTTT. Protein product: CASSPRRDRQNEKLFF. Full variable domain (outside the CDR3, taken from reference TRBV5-1 and TRBJ1-4): KAGVTQTPRYLIKTRGQQVTLSCSPISGHRSVSWYQQTPGQGLQFLFEYFSETQRNKGNFPGRFSGRQFSNSRSEMNVSTLELGDSALYLCASSPRRDRQNEKLFFGSGTQLSVL.

The gene calls are TRBV27 and TRBJ1-2; 10 nucleotides match TRBD1. Losses at the gene ends were 5 bases for V and 8 bases for J; bases not matched to a gene: 11. CDR3 length: 15 residues. Germline loops: CDR1 MNHEY, CDR2 SMNVEV (reference sequence). CDR3: CASSRPGQGTGGYTF. The CDR3 coding sequence is TGTGCCAGCAGTAGACCGGGACAGGGGACGGGAGGCTACACCTTC.

The chain employs TRBV28 and TRBJ1-2, with D maybe TRBD1 (5 bases). This CDR3 has 15 amino acids. Looked up from germline, CDR1 is MDHEN and CDR2 is SYDVKM. V lost 6 bases to trimming and J lost 5 bases, with 19 bases between them. For the CDR3, the DNA is TGTGCCAGCAGCGACAGAACCATGGGGTCTTATGGCTACACCTTC. Encoded protein: CASSDRTMGSYGYTF.

This clone appeared a single time. CDR3 protein: CASSTQSKQGTYEQYF. For the CDR3, the DNA is TGTGCCAGCTCAACACAGTCCAAACAGGGGACGTACGAGCAGTACTTC. The chain is built from TRBV18 and TRBJ2-7; 7 bases agree with TRBD1. CDR1 and CDR2 from the germline V gene are KGHSH and LQKENI. CDR3 length equals 16 residues. V lost 5 bases, J lost 4 bases, and 14 bases stayed unmatched.